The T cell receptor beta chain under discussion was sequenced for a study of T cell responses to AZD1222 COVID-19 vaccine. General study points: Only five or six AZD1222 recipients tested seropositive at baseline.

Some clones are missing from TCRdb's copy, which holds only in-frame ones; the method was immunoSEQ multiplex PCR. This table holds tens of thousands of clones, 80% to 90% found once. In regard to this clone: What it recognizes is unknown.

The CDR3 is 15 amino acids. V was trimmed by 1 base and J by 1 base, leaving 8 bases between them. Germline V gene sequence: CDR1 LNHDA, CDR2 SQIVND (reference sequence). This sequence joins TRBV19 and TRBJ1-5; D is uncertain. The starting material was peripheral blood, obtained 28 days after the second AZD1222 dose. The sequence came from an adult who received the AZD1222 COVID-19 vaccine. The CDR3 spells CASSIGSPSNQPQHF. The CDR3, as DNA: TGTGCCAGTAGTATAGGGTCCCCCAGCAATCAGCCCCAGCATTTT.